The subject of this entry is one T cell receptor (beta chain). Its antigen is as yet unknown. The data stem from a study of T cells after yellow fever vaccination. Per the germline V gene, CDR1 is SGDLS and CDR2 is YYNGEE. V was trimmed by 0 bases and J by 0 bases, leaving 9 bases between them. The CDR3 consists of 15 residues. Points from the study as a whole: A large majority of primary-vaccination clones showed up again after the booster (about 96% CD4, approximately 90% CD8). Clonotypes appearing in both CD4 and CD8 compartments existed, and their share was small.

TCRdb re-called the 5' RACE reads with MiXCR, one entry per CDR3 protein. The sample has approximately 580,000 distinct CDR3 sequences, less than 20% seen once; the top ten hold roughly 17%. This TCR was sampled from a man younger than 35 who received the YFV17D yellow fever vaccine. Source: PBMCs, taken 4 to 6 days after the first yellow fever vaccination. The chain is built from TRBV9 and TRBJ1-1; possible D gene TRBD1, 5 bases. CDR3 in amino acids: CASSVGGRLNTEAFF. CDR3 in DNA: TGTGCCAGCAGCGTAGGGGGCAGGTTGAACACTGAAGCTTTCTTT.